The 17 T cell receptor beta chains given below trace back to one sample, sequenced in a study of blood T cell repertoires in COVID-19. Some clones are missing from TCRdb's copy, which holds only in-frame ones; the method was immunoSEQ multiplex PCR. The data hold about 99,000 clones, with around 87% observed a single time. Source material: peripheral blood. The receptors here all came from a man aged 50-59 years with acute or convalescent COVID-19.

V gene TRBV19 combines with J gene TRBJ2-5; TRBD2 matches 10 bases. The CDR3 loop spans 16 amino acids. CDR1 and CDR2 from the germline V gene are LNHDA and SQIVND (reference sequence). The V segment lost 6 bases and the J segment 5 bases; nucleotides outside the gene matches: 12. The CDR3 region is CASSPGRAGGGETQYF. CDR3 coding DNA: TGTGCCAGTAGCCCCGGCAGAGCGGGAGGGGGGGAGACCCAGTACTTC.

This rearrangement joins TRBV7-2 to TRBJ1-5; D call uncertain. Trimming cost V 4 bases and J 6 bases, with 10 bases left between them. Germline V gene sequence: CDR1 SGHTA, CDR2 FQGNSA. This CDR3 spans 13 amino acids. CDR3 protein: CASSSGMGQPQHF. DNA for the CDR3: TGTGCCAGCAGCTCGGGAATGGGTCAGCCCCAGCATTTT.

The V call is TRBV29-1, the J call TRBJ2-1; 10 bases line up with TRBD2. Losses at the gene ends were 4 bases for V and 6 bases for J; bases not matched to a gene: 12. CDR3 length: 16 residues. Looked up from germline, CDR1 is SQVTM and CDR2 is ANQGSEA. In DNA, the CDR3 is TGCAGCGTTGGAGCTAGCGGGAGAATGGGGCGCAATGAGCAGTTCTTC. It yields the protein CSVGASGRMGRNEQFF.

The gene calls are TRBV11-2 and TRBJ2-3; 7 nucleotides match TRBD1. Germline CDR1 reads SGHAT; CDR2 reads FQNNGV. This CDR3 contains 14 residues. The V gene end was trimmed by 5 bases and the J gene end by 5 bases; junction bases not matched to a gene: 7. DNA of the CDR3: TGTGCCAGCAGCGACAGACAGGGTTTAGATACGCAGTATTTT. This encodes CASSDRQGLDTQYF.

The chain employs TRBV3-1 (or the pseudogene TRBV3-2) and TRBJ2-7; no firm D call. CDR3 length: 15 amino acids. Germline V CDR1 and CDR2: LGHDT, YNNKEL (reference sequence). Trimming shortened V by 1 base and J by 6 bases, and 16 bases separated the two germline ends. The CDR3 DNA follows: TGTGCCAGCAGCCAAGGACCCCTTGGGCAGCCCGAGCAGTACTTC. Protein sequence: CASSQGPLGQPEQYF.

The chain joins TRBV9 to TRBJ2-1, with D unclear. The V end was cut by 1 base, the J end by 0 bases, with 5 bases between. The CDR3 runs to 14 residues. Looked up from germline, CDR1 is SGDLS and CDR2 is YYNGEE. CDR3 residues: CASSVSSSYNEQFF. The CDR3 coding sequence is TGTGCCAGCAGCGTATCGAGCTCCTACAATGAGCAGTTCTTC.

V is TRBV2 and J is TRBJ1-2; tentatively, D is TRBD1 (6 bases). V was pared by 0 bases and J by 8 bases, with 16 bases between. CDR1 and CDR2 from the germline V gene are SNHLY and FYNNEI. This CDR3 is built from 15 residues. This CDR3 is CASSEAEQGVGGYTF. The CDR3 DNA reads TGTGCCAGCAGTGAAGCCGAACAGGGAGTAGGAGGCTACACCTTC. Complete variable domain (other parts from reference TRBV2 and TRBJ1-2): EPEVTQTPSHQVTQMGQEVILRCVPISNHLYFYWYRQILGQKVEFLVSFYNNEISEKSEIFDDQFSVERPDGSNFTLKIRSTKLEDSAMYFCASSEAEQGVGGYTFGSGTRLTVV.

The genes are TRBV19 and TRBJ2-1, with D possibly TRBD2 on 5 matching bases. The CDR3 is made up of 15 amino acids. Trimming stripped 0 bases from V and 6 bases from J, with 12 bases between. Germline CDR1 LNHDA, CDR2 SQIVND (reference sequence). The CDR3, as DNA: TGTGCCAGTAGTATAGAGCTGCGGGCCTCCAATGAGCAGTTCTTC. It encodes CASSIELRASNEQFF.

The V call is TRBV27, the J call TRBJ1-4; a weak D match, TRBD1 (5 bases). CDR3 size: 14 residues. The germline V gene encodes CDR1 MNHEY and CDR2 SMNVEV (reference sequence). Trimming shortened V by 5 bases and J by 5 bases, and 12 bases separated the two germline ends. Here the CDR3 reads CASSLAGLNEKLFF. CDR3 sequence (DNA): TGTGCCAGCAGTCTCGCGGGACTCAATGAAAAACTGTTTTTT.

Points on this clone: Germline and junction disagree at one end, which may indicate a read error. The chain is built from TRBV5-4 and TRBJ2-1, with TRBD2 matching over 9 bases. CDR1 SGHNT and CDR2 YYREEE come from the germline V gene (reference sequence). The CDR3 runs 15 residues. The CDR3 spells CASTLGTSTYNEQFF. The CDR3, as DNA: TGTGCCAGCACCTTGGGGACTAGCACCTACAATGAGCAGTTCTTC.

The CDR3 region is CATSRDNRGQTRNYGYTF. CDR3 nucleotide sequence: TGTGCCACCAGCAGAGATAACAGGGGGCAGACGAGAAACTATGGCTACACCTTC. This chain connects TRBV15 to TRBJ1-2; 9 bases fit TRBD1. The CDR3 consists of 18 residues. With 0 bases clipped from V and 2 bases from J, the junction kept 10 bases outside the gene matches. The germline V gene encodes CDR1 LNHNV and CDR2 YYDKDF (reference sequence).

This clone is a singleton in its sample. CDR3 region: CASSSDRNTLHF. CDR3 sequence (DNA): TGTGCCAGCAGTTCGGACAGAAACACCCTCCACTTT. The rearrangement links TRBV27 to TRBJ1-6; D is perhaps TRBD1 (6 bases). V dropped 4 bases and J dropped 14 bases, with 12 bases sitting between them. There are 12 residues in the CDR3. From germline, CDR1 is MNHEY and CDR2 SMNVEV (reference sequence).

The chain combines TRBV12-3 or TRBV12-4 with TRBJ2-3; perhaps TRBD1 as D (8 bases). The V and J ends lost 8 bases and 9 bases respectively, with 15 bases between them. CDR3 length equals 12 residues. CDR3 sequence (DNA): TGTGCCAGCCTTACAGGGGGGGGGACGCAGTATTTT. Translation: CASLTGGGTQYF.

This chain's CDR3 is CASSPLPAGVADTQYF. As DNA, the CDR3 is TGTGCCAGCAGCCCGCTCCCAGCGGGAGTCGCAGATACGCAGTATTTT. The chain links TRBV5-4 to TRBJ2-3; 8 nucleotides align to TRBD2. V shed 4 bases and J 4 bases; nucleotides not matched to a gene: 11. The CDR3 consists of 16 residues. Per the germline V gene, CDR1 is SGHNT and CDR2 is YYREEE (reference sequence).

The chain is built from TRBV11-3 and TRBJ1-6, with D uncertain. This CDR3 comprises 12 residues. Germline CDR1 SGHNT, CDR2 YENEEA. V was cut by 5 bases and J by 8 bases, with 7 bases left in between. The CDR3, as DNA: TGTGCCAGCAGCCGACAAGATTCACCCCTCCACTTT. Its protein is CASSRQDSPLHF.

The chain joins TRBV5-1 to TRBJ2-2; 11 bases are shared with TRBD2. Germline V gene lookup returns CDR1 SGHRS and CDR2 YFSETQ. With 3 bases clipped from V and 0 bases from J, the junction kept 7 bases outside the gene matches. The CDR3 contains 18 residues. The CDR3 loop is CASSYLSGLAANTGELFF. The CDR3, as DNA: TGCGCCAGCAGCTATCTATCGGGACTAGCGGCGAACACCGGGGAGCTGTTTTTT.

V is TRBV5-1 and J is TRBJ2-1, with 8 bases aligning to TRBD1. V lost 7 bases and J lost 4; bases outside the gene matches: 10. The CDR3 is made up of 15 amino acids. In germline, CDR1 is SGHRS, CDR2 YFSETQ. In DNA form, the CDR3 reads TGCGCCAGCTCACAACCGGGACAGGCATACAATGAGCAGTTCTTC. This translates into CASSQPGQAYNEQFF. The entire variable domain, with the rest obtained from reference TRBV5-1 and TRBJ2-1, is as follows: KAGVTQTPRYLIKTRGQQVTLSCSPISGHRSVSWYQQTPGQGLQFLFEYFSETQRNKGNFPGRFSGRQFSNSRSEMNVSTLELGDSALYLCASSQPGQAYNEQFFGPGTRLTVL.